The source of this TCR beta chain is a study of T-cell memory formation after mild COVID-19. Whole-study results and caveats: Whether second-wave clones peaking at day 37 were SARS-CoV-2 specific went unconfirmed.

Trimming cost V 5 bases and J 0 bases, with 11 bases left between them. In germline, CDR1 is SGHTA, CDR2 FQGNSA. The length of the CDR3 is 14 residues. Amplification by 5'RACE using constant-segment primers produced TCR alpha and TCR beta cDNA libraries that carried sample barcodes and UMIs. One entry per CDR3 protein results from TCRdb running MiXCR on the 5' RACE reads. The table shows under 300,000 distinct CDR3 sequences, with over 15% occurring only once. A few counts support this clonotype. Its antigen is not identified. This chain links TRBV7-2 with TRBJ2-7; D is ambiguous. The TCR sequence derives from a man aged 18 to 29 who had mild COVID-19 (a few samples of this study predate the infection). Cell type and time point are not known. Sequenced input: PBMCs or a T cell subset sorted from them (not recorded which). CDR3 region: CASSPGRSSYEQYF. CDR3 sequence (DNA): TGTGCCAGCAGCCCCGGGCGGAGCTCCTACGAGCAGTACTTC. Looking up the rest from reference TRBV7-2 and TRBJ2-7 gives the full variable domain: GAGVSQSPSNKVTEKGKDVELRCDPISGHTALYWYRQSLGQGLEFLIYFQGNSAPDKSGLPSDRFSAERTGGSVSTLTIQRTQQEDSAVYLCASSPGRSSYEQYFGPGTRLTVT.